The 12 T cell receptor beta chains listed next were all sequenced from one sample in a study of T-cell memory formation after mild COVID-19 (dated by TCRdb to the early 2020s). The library was prepared using 5' RACE. For sequencing, an Illumina NovaSeq 6000 was employed. In-frame beta chains were kept once TCRdb had trimmed the public reads at Q25 with fastp and called clones with MiXCR. Each record represents a unique CDR3 protein, reported with the most common genes and DNA among its rows. The sample table shows approximately 570,000 distinct CDR3 sequences, and around 17% are seen once. The ten largest clones capture about 12% of the sample. The sample taken for sequencing was PBMCs or a T cell subset sorted from them (not recorded which). The receptors were gathered from an adult woman who had mild COVID-19 (a few samples of this study predate the infection). The sample titles of this study are shuffled in the database, so cell type and time point are left out; the donor was told from shared clones.

In DNA form, the CDR3 reads TGCGCCAGCAGCCATCCCCCCCCCGGGGTCAGGGGTGAGCAGTTCTTC. It yields the protein CASSHPPPGVRGEQFF. The chain couples TRBV4-1 to TRBJ2-1; perhaps TRBD1 as D (6 bases). The CDR3 runs to 16 residues. Germline V CDR1 and CDR2: MGHRA, YSYEKL. Trimming left V 3 bases short and J 9 bases short, with 21 bases between.

The chain links TRBV3-1 to TRBJ2-1; D might be TRBD1 (7 bases). Per the germline V gene, CDR1 is LGHDT and CDR2 is YNNKEL (reference sequence). V lost 3 bases and J lost 4, with 13 bases in between. The CDR3 spans 15 residues. The CDR3 reads CASSHDQGGYNEQFF. CDR3 coding DNA: TGTGCCAGCAGCCATGATCAGGGGGGATACAATGAGCAGTTCTTC.

The chain combines TRBV19 with TRBJ2-1; D remains unclear. The germline gives CDR1 LNHDA, CDR2 SQIVND (reference sequence). This CDR3 spans 15 amino acids. V was cut by 1 base and J by 0 bases, with 7 bases left in between. The CDR3 loop reads CASSIGDSSYNEQFF. The CDR3 nucleotides are TGTGCCAGTAGTATAGGGGATAGCTCCTACAATGAGCAGTTCTTC.

The rearrangement uses TRBV7-3 and TRBJ2-3, with 7 bases lining up with TRBD1. The CDR3 consists of 15 residues. Germline-derived CDR1 and CDR2 are SGHTA and FQGTGA. Trimming took 4 bases from V and 2 from J; bases not matched to a gene: 6. The CDR3 loop is CASSSTGTATDTQYF. In DNA form, the CDR3 reads TGTGCCAGCAGCTCCACCGGGACAGCCACAGATACGCAGTATTTT.

The CDR3 sequence: CASSQGSVRYNEQFF. In nucleotides, the CDR3 is TGCGCCAGCAGCCAAGGGAGCGTGAGGTACAATGAGCAGTTCTTC. The genes are TRBV4-1 and TRBJ2-1; no clear D gene. The CDR3 runs 15 residues. The germline V and J ends were trimmed by 1 base and 4 bases, with 11 bases remaining between them. Germline CDR1 MGHRA, CDR2 YSYEKL.

This clonotype was picked up many times. The rearrangement links TRBV5-5 to TRBJ2-2, with no clear D. The germline CDR1 and CDR2 sequences are SGHKS and YYEKEE (reference sequence). V dropped 0 bases and J dropped 2 bases, with 11 bases sitting between them. The CDR3 has 16 amino acids. The CDR3: CASSLAPSPNTGELFF. The CDR3 coding sequence is TGTGCCAGCAGCTTGGCTCCATCCCCCAACACCGGGGAGCTGTTTTTT.

The gene calls are TRBV5-6 and TRBJ1-6, with D possibly being TRBD1 (6 bases). Trimming shortened V by 3 bases and J by 10 bases, and 11 bases separated the two germline ends. This CDR3 has 13 amino acids. CDR1 and CDR2 from the germline V gene are SGHDT and YYEEEE. The CDR3 coding sequence is TGTGCCAGCAGCTCGGAGGGGGTGTCACCCCTCCACTTT. Translated: CASSSEGVSPLHF.

This clonotype was detected a few times. V is TRBV2 and J is TRBJ2-4, with D possibly being TRBD1 (5 bases). Germline V gene lookup returns CDR1 SNHLY and CDR2 FYNNEI. V lost 6 bases and J 6 bases, leaving 15 bases between the germline ends. This CDR3 is 14 amino acids long. In DNA, the CDR3 is TGTGCCAGCAGGGAACCAGGGCCCCTAAACATTCAGTACTTC. This encodes CASREPGPLNIQYF. The whole variable domain, filled in from reference TRBV2 and TRBJ2-4, reads EPEVTQTPSHQVTQMGQEVILRCVPISNHLYFYWYRQILGQKVEFLVSFYNNEISEKSEIFDDQFSVERPDGSNFTLKIRSTKLEDSAMYFCASREPGPLNIQYFGAGTRLSVL.

This clonotype was seen more than once but under ten times. V and J are TRBV24-1 and TRBJ2-3, with D perhaps matching TRBD1 (5 bases). From germline, CDR1 is KGHDR and CDR2 SFDVKD. V was shortened by 4 bases and J by 4 bases, with 8 bases between the two germline ends. This CDR3 comprises 13 residues. CDR3 sequence reads: CATSDQGSDTQYF. CDR3 nucleotide sequence: TGTGCCACCAGTGACCAGGGATCAGATACGCAGTATTTT.

Only a few counts were recorded for this clonotype. J is TRBJ2-5 and V is TRBV5-1; 12 positions agree with TRBD2. With 4 bases clipped from V and 2 bases from J, the junction kept 9 bases outside the gene matches. Germline loops: CDR1 SGHRS, CDR2 YFSETQ. CDR3 length: 17 amino acids. CDR3 DNA: TGCGCCAGCAGCCTGTGGACTAGCGGGGTCCGTCAAGAGACCCAGTACTTC. This codes for CASSLWTSGVRQETQYF.

As for this clonotype: One end of the junction does not line up with germline, which may come from a read error. The rearrangement links TRBV18 to TRBJ2-5; D possibly uses TRBD1 or TRBD2 (6 bases each). The CDR3 has 14 residues. Germline V lookup: CDR1 KGHSH, CDR2 LQKENI. The CDR3 DNA follows: TGTGCCAGCTCACCACGGGGGGCCCAAAAGACCCAGTACTTC. Translated: CASSPRGAQKTQYF.

There are a few counts of this clonotype. V usage is TRBV10-3 and J usage is TRBJ2-7, with 8 positions matching TRBD1. The CDR3 loop spans 14 amino acids. The germline V gene has CDR1 ENHRY and CDR2 SYGVKD. The ends lost 6 bases at V and 0 bases at J; junction bases unmatched: 4. DNA of the CDR3: TGTGCCATCAGGGAGGACAGGGTCTCCTACGAGCAGTACTTC. This gives the protein CAIREDRVSYEQYF.